One sample yielded the 14 T cell receptor beta chains listed below, sequenced in a study of CD8 T cells in ankylosing spondylitis. These receptors have no known antigen. TCRdb re-called the 5' RACE reads with MiXCR, one entry per CDR3 protein. The profile shows a few hundred thousand distinct CDR3 sequences, around 8% of them singletons. Overall study results and limits: A TCR beta motif made of fewer than ten highly homologous variants seemed typical of ankylosing spondylitis blood.

Sequencing used blood, either unsorted or a sorted T cell fraction (not recorded which). These receptors came from a male donor with ankylosing spondylitis.

This clonotype was seen a few times. The gene calls are TRBV7-9 and TRBJ1-4; no clear D. CDR3 length: 15 residues. The ends were cut back, 1 base at V and 0 bases at J, with 6 bases in the middle. Germline CDR1 reads SEHNR; CDR2 reads FQNEAQ (reference sequence). The CDR3 is CASSLELATNEKLFF. In nucleotides, the CDR3 is TGTGCCAGCAGCTTAGAGTTGGCAACTAATGAAAAACTGTTTTTT.

The CDR3 DNA sequence: TGTGCCAGCAGCTTAATTCGGGGGCACGAGCAGTACTTC. Encoded protein: CASSLIRGHEQYF. The chain has TRBV11-3 and TRBJ2-7, with D perhaps assigned TRBD1 or TRBD2 (6 bases each). The CDR3 totals 13 residues. Trimming stripped 2 bases from V and 5 bases from J, with 10 bases between. Germline V CDR1 and CDR2: SGHNT, YENEEA.

The V and J genes are TRBV29-1 and TRBJ2-5; D is possibly TRBD2 (7 bases). The V gene's germline CDR1 is SQVTM and CDR2 ANQGSEA. V was shortened by 4 bases and J by 3 bases, with 15 bases between the two germline ends. The CDR3 sequence is 14 residues long. CDR3 region: CSVVIGGGKETQYF. The CDR3 DNA reads TGCAGCGTTGTTATTGGGGGGGGCAAAGAGACCCAGTACTTC.

This chain connects TRBV20-1 to TRBJ2-2; TRBD2 agrees at 12 bases. There are 16 residues in the CDR3. Germline CDR1 is DFQATT and CDR2 is SNEGSKA (reference sequence). V trimming: 6 bases; J trimming: 7 bases; junction bases outside the gene matches: 12. CDR3 amino acids: CSAKTSGGGSGGELFF. CDR3 DNA: TGCAGTGCCAAGACTAGCGGGGGAGGGTCTGGCGGGGAGCTGTTTTTT.

This clonotype appeared a few times. The CDR3 nucleotides read TGTGCCAGCAGTTTATTCAGAACAAGCTCCTACGAGCAGTACTTC. This encodes CASSLFRTSSYEQYF. The rearrangement links TRBV27 to TRBJ2-7; D is ambiguous. Trimming cost V 1 base and J 0 bases, with 10 bases left between them. This CDR3 contains 15 residues. Germline-derived CDR1 and CDR2 are MNHEY and SMNVEV (reference sequence).

The V gene is TRBV20-1, the J gene TRBJ2-1; 7 bases are shared with TRBD1. V lost 2 bases and J lost 13; bases outside the gene matches: 14. The V gene's germline CDR1 is DFQATT and CDR2 SNEGSKA (reference sequence). This CDR3 spans 14 amino acids. CDR3 bases: TGCAGTGCTAGAACGGGACAGAACACAATGAGACAGTTCTTC. Protein sequence: CSARTGQNTMRQFF.

The V and J genes are TRBV5-1 and TRBJ1-5, with D perhaps TRBD1 (5 bases). Germline CDR1 reads SGHRS; CDR2 reads YFSETQ. The V end was cut by 0 bases, the J end by 6 bases, with 13 bases between. This CDR3 spans 15 amino acids. This chain's CDR3 is CASSLGSGSFQPQHF. The CDR3 bases are TGCGCCAGCAGCTTGGGGTCAGGGTCGTTTCAGCCCCAGCATTTT.

This clonotype has a count of ten or more. The chain uses TRBV9 and TRBJ2-3; 8 positions agree with TRBD2. Germline CDR1 is SGDLS and CDR2 is YYNGEE. The length of the CDR3 is 16 residues. V trimming: 0 bases; J trimming: 0 bases; junction bases outside the gene matches: 3. The CDR3 DNA follows: TGTGCCAGCAGCGTAGAGCCTAGCGGGAGCACAGATACGCAGTATTTT. Translation: CASSVEPSGSTDTQYF.

This clonotype was seen at least ten times. CDR3 coding DNA: TGTGCCAGCACCCCGGGAGGGCATGAGACCCAGTACTTC. Translation: CASTPGGHETQYF. The chain has TRBV7-9 and TRBJ2-5, with TRBD2 identical over 8 bases. In germline, CDR1 is SEHNR, CDR2 FQNEAQ (reference sequence). Trimming took 7 bases from V and 5 from J; bases not matched to a gene: 6. The CDR3 length is 13 residues.

This clonotype was seen ten or more times. The chain has TRBV3-1 and TRBJ2-1; D not resolved. The length of the CDR3 is 12 residues. The germline CDR1 and CDR2 sequences are LGHDT and YNNKEL (reference sequence). Trimming removed 2 bases from V and 9 bases from J, with 8 bases in between. Written as DNA, the CDR3 is TGTGCCAGCAGCCAACTTGGCGGTGAGCAGTTCTTC. Translated, it gives CASSQLGGEQFF.

J is TRBJ2-1 and V is TRBV27; no definite D call. CDR3 size: 13 residues. Germline values: CDR1 MNHEY, CDR2 SMNVEV (reference sequence). V gave up 5 bases and J gave up 8 bases, with 13 bases separating them. The CDR3, as DNA: TGTGCCAGCAGTCTCGTTCCGAAGTATGAGCAGTTCTTC. Its protein product is CASSLVPKYEQFF.

V and J are TRBV5-6 and TRBJ1-2, with D perhaps matching TRBD1 (5 bases). This CDR3 has 11 residues. Trimming took off 7 bases at V and 9 bases at J, with 13 bases between the two ends. Germline CDR1 SGHDT, CDR2 YYEEEE. The CDR3 nucleotides read TGTGCCAGCGCCGTCAGGGAGCGCTACACCTTC. Its protein is CASAVRERYTF.

This clonotype was counted many times. The chain is built from TRBV29-1 and TRBJ1-5, with D uncertain. CDR3 length: 12 residues. Germline lookup yields CDR1 SQVTM and CDR2 ANQGSEA. CDR3 bases: TGCAGTGCCCCCGGGCCAAATCAGCCCCAGCATTTT. Translated, it gives CSAPGPNQPQHF.

This clonotype was counted a few times. The rearrangement uses TRBV20-1 and TRBJ2-3; D is uncertain. CDR1 and CDR2 (germline): DFQATT, SNEGSKA (reference sequence). This CDR3 has 13 amino acids. Deletions cut 2 bases from V and 5 bases from J, with 11 bases between. The CDR3: CSARPYSGDTQYF. The CDR3, as DNA: TGCAGTGCTAGACCCTATAGTGGAGATACGCAGTATTTT.